One TCR beta chain is described in this entry. What it binds is unknown. CDR1 SGHTA and CDR2 FQGNSA come from the germline V gene. Trimming removed 1 base at V and 2 bases at J, with 13 bases between. The CDR3 loop spans 16 amino acids. This sample stems from a study of blood T cells in healthy people across ages. Overall study findings and caveats: As age increased, TCR beta diversity per million T cells fell in a roughly linear fashion.

Using a J-beta primer mix together with a sample-barcoded 5' primer, a second PCR was run for roughly 7 to 11 cycles. Every molecule of cDNA carried a tag from a template-switch adaptor with 12 random nucleotides. Each sample provided no less than 2.5 million CDR3-containing paired-end reads. TCRdb analysed the 5' RACE reads with MiXCR anew, one entry per CDR3 protein. The sample carries roughly 680,000 distinct CDR3 sequences, under 65% recorded once. This chain connects TRBV7-2 to TRBJ2-3; possibly TRBD1 or TRBD2 for D (6 bases each). This receptor was taken from an elderly woman in good health. Sequencing input: blood. CDR3 sequence: CASSLGSGALTDTQYF. CDR3 coding DNA: TGTGCCAGCAGCTTAGGGTCGGGGGCCCTCACAGATACGCAGTATTTT.